These T cell receptor beta chains were read from a single sample in a study of blood T cell repertoires in COVID-19. Only in-frame clones appear in the TCRdb table, and some are missing; sequencing was by immunoSEQ multiplex PCR. The sample yields around 370,000 clones, 88% seen once. The sample comprised PBMCs or T cells enriched from blood (not recorded which). The source of these receptors is a young woman who had recovered from COVID-19. CDR3s include the opening cysteine and the closing phenylalanine or tryptophan. Fields, in order: V gene, clone size, J gene, D gene, CDR3 protein, CDR3 DNA. The D gene is left open where the match is weak. Clone size is shown for a subset of rows, as once, few, many or a class of expanded clone.

TRBV5-6	NA	TRBJ1-2	TRBD1	CASSLDIGDRGYGYTF	TGTGCCAGCAGCTTGGATATCGGGGACAGGGGCTATGGCTACACCTTC
TRBV6-2/TRBV6-3	once	TRBJ1-5	NA	CASSYRNRVGQPQHF	TGTGCCAGCAGTTATAGGAACAGGGTTGGTCAGCCCCAGCATTTT
TRBV2	NA	TRBJ1-1	NA	CASSKSRNTEAFF	TGTGCCAGCAGTAAAAGTAGGAACACTGAAGCTTTCTTT
TRBV10-3	NA	TRBJ2-1	TRBD1	CAISERTGGSSYNEQFF	TGTGCCATCAGTGAGAGGACAGGCGGCAGCTCCTACAATGAGCAGTTCTTC
TRBV7-9	NA	TRBJ1-6	TRBD1	CASSLGIGDRVPEPLHF	TGTGCCAGCAGCTTAGGGATAGGGGACAGGGTCCCTGAGCCCCTCCACTTT
TRBV24-1	NA	TRBJ2-5	TRBD2	CATSDLGLAGAETQYF	TGTGCCACCAGTGATTTAGGACTAGCGGGGGCAGAGACCCAGTACTTC
TRBV10-3	NA	TRBJ1-5	NA	CAISGSALTGQGFGQPQHF	TGTGCCATCAGTGGATCGGCATTGACCGGACAAGGTTTCGGTCAGCCCCAGCATTTT
TRBV4-2	NA	TRBJ2-1	TRBD1	CASSQDPRQGARNEQFF	TGTGCCAGCAGCCAAGATCCCCGGCAGGGGGCGCGGAATGAGCAGTTCTTC
TRBV27	NA	TRBJ1-2	NA	CASSPGYGYTF	TGTGCCAGCAGCCCCGGGTATGGCTACACCTTC
TRBV19	NA	TRBJ1-4	NA	CASSLAEKLFF	TGTGCCAGTAGTTTGGCCGAAAAACTGTTTTTT
TRBV5-6	NA	TRBJ2-7	TRBD1	CASSLGQGPYEQYF	TGTGCCAGCAGCTTGGGACAGGGGCCCTACGAGCAGTACTTC
TRBV7-9	NA	TRBJ1-4	TRBD1	CASSFEGQGLEKLFF	TGTGCCAGCAGCTTCGAGGGACAGGGTTTAGAAAAACTGTTTTTT
TRBV2	NA	TRBJ1-2	NA	CASSEFRSGGYTF	TGTGCCAGCAGTGAATTCAGAAGTGGCGGCTACACCTTC
TRBV7-3	few	TRBJ1-3	NA	CASSLRPGFMPGNTIYF	TGTGCCAGCAGCTTAAGGCCTGGCTTTATGCCTGGAAACACCATATATTTT
TRBV5-1	NA	TRBJ1-6	NA	CASSLSGGAYNSPLHF	TGCGCCAGCAGCTTGTCCGGGGGGGCCTATAATTCACCCCTCCACTTT
TRBV4-2	NA	TRBJ2-2	TRBD2	CASSQRTSGITGELFF	TGTGCCAGCAGCCAGAGGACTAGCGGAATTACCGGGGAGCTGTTTTTT
TRBV24-1	NA	TRBJ2-3	TRBD2	CATSDFRAGDTDTQYF	TGTGCCACCAGTGATTTCAGGGCGGGGGACACAGATACGCAGTATTTT
TRBV9	few	TRBJ1-1	NA	CASSVVSRPGGAKNTEAFF	TGTGCCAGCAGCGTAGTTAGTCGCCCTGGGGGGGCGAAGAACACTGAAGCTTTCTTT
TRBV6-5	once	TRBJ1-2	TRBD1	CASSWDRDNYGYTF	TGTGCCAGCAGTTGGGACAGGGATAACTATGGCTACACCTTC
TRBV5-1	NA	TRBJ2-1	TRBD1	CASSLGTGHNEQFF	TGCGCCAGCAGCCTCGGGACAGGGCACAATGAGCAGTTCTTC
TRBV4-1	NA	TRBJ2-7	TRBD1	CASSQPGQGFAEQYF	TGCGCCAGCAGCCAACCGGGACAGGGTTTTGCCGAGCAGTACTTC
TRBV25-1	few	TRBJ1-6	TRBD1	CASSAAGGSPLHF	TGTGCCAGCAGTGCGGCAGGGGGATCACCCCTCCACTTT
TRBV6-2/TRBV6-3	once	TRBJ1-6	TRBD1	CASSPDGIHRGSPLHF	TGTGCCAGCAGTCCCGACGGGATTCACAGGGGTTCACCCCTCCACTTT
TRBV5-1	few	TRBJ1-2	TRBD1	CASRRDSNYGYTF	TGCGCCAGCAGGCGGGACAGTAACTATGGCTACACCTTC
TRBV11-3	NA	TRBJ2-2	TRBD1	CASSPRAGTGGSNTGELFF	TGTGCCAGCAGCCCTCGGGCCGGGACAGGGGGCTCGAACACCGGGGAGCTGTTTTTT
TRBV6-6	once	TRBJ1-1	TRBD1	CASSYSWTGSTEAFF	TGTGCCAGCAGTTACTCGTGGACAGGGAGCACTGAAGCTTTCTTT
TRBV19	NA	TRBJ1-2	TRBD1	CASSRDRVVSYGYTF	TGTGCCAGTAGTAGGGACAGGGTGGTTAGCTATGGCTACACCTTC
TRBV20-1	NA	TRBJ2-5	TRBD1	CSASNPTTGKRETQYF	TGCAGTGCTAGTAACCCCACGACAGGGAAGAGGGAGACCCAGTACTTC
TRBV4-1	NA	TRBJ2-2	TRBD1	CASSRTGANTGELFF	TGCGCCAGCAGCCGAACAGGGGCGAACACCGGGGAGCTGTTTTTT
TRBV28	NA	TRBJ1-6	NA	CASSLEVGRDSPLHF	TGTGCCAGCAGTTTAGAAGTAGGGAGGGATTCACCCCTCCACTTT
TRBV6-5	NA	TRBJ1-1	TRBD1	CASSYSGDRNTEAFF	TGTGCCAGCAGTTACTCGGGGGACAGGAACACTGAAGCTTTCTTT
TRBV19	NA	TRBJ2-7	NA	CASSIRPGGSYEQYF	TGTGCCAGTAGTATACGCCCAGGTGGGTCCTACGAGCAGTACTTC
TRBV6-1	NA	TRBJ2-3	TRBD2	CASSAIAGGPSDTQYF	TGTGCCAGCAGTGCGATAGCGGGGGGGCCATCAGATACGCAGTATTTT
TRBV28	NA	TRBJ1-5	NA	CASSLRGSGNQPQHF	TGTGCCAGCAGTTTAAGGGGGTCAGGCAATCAGCCCCAGCATTTT
TRBV28	NA	TRBJ2-1	NA	CASRVTGTYNEQFF	TGTGCCAGCAGGGTCACAGGGACCTACAATGAGCAGTTCTTC
TRBV6-5	NA	TRBJ2-7	NA	CASISGDPSYEQYF	TGTGCCAGCATCTCAGGGGACCCCTCCTACGAGCAGTACTTC
TRBV18	NA	TRBJ1-2	NA	CASSPTGNYGYTF	TGTGCCAGCTCACCGACAGGAAACTATGGCTACACCTTC
TRBV6-6	NA	TRBJ1-5	NA	CASTAFSGGFQPQHF	TGTGCCAGCACCGCCTTTAGCGGGGGGTTTCAGCCCCAGCATTTT
TRBV4-3	NA	TRBJ2-3	NA	CASSQEGRNTDTQYF	TGCGCCAGCAGCCAAGAGGGCAGAAACACAGATACGCAGTATTTT
TRBV24-1	NA	TRBJ1-5	TRBD1	CARDHRRIGTGNQPQHF	TGTGCTAGGGACCACCGGCGGATCGGGACAGGGAATCAGCCCCAGCATTTT
TRBV9	NA	TRBJ1-1	NA	CASSVGGGLSTEAFF	TGTGCCAGCAGCGTAGGTGGAGGCCTGAGCACTGAAGCTTTCTTT
TRBV9	NA	TRBJ2-3	NA	CASSVVGSQSGTDTQYF	TGTGCCAGCAGCGTAGTTGGGTCCCAAAGCGGGACAGATACGCAGTATTTT
TRBV5-8	NA	TRBJ2-1	TRBD2	CASSLVAGSSYNEQFF	TGTGCCAGCAGCTTGGTAGCGGGGAGCTCCTACAATGAGCAGTTCTTC
TRBV4-1	NA	TRBJ1-1	NA	CASSQGLQNTEAFF	TGCGCCAGCAGCCAGGGACTTCAGAACACTGAAGCTTTCTTT
TRBV5-1	few	TRBJ2-7	TRBD1	CASQDRDRGSYEQYF	TGCGCCAGCCAAGACCGGGACAGGGGCTCCTACGAGCAGTACTTC
TRBV5-8	NA	TRBJ1-1	NA	CASSLEIKVGVGNTEAFF	TGTGCCAGCAGCTTGGAAATTAAGGTCGGGGTAGGGAACACTGAAGCTTTCTTT
TRBV30	NA	TRBJ2-3	NA	CAWSVSSVRTDTQYF	TGTGCCTGGAGTGTTTCTTCGGTACGCACAGATACGCAGTATTTT
TRBV7-2	NA	TRBJ2-3	TRBD1	CASSLQGAGDTQYF	TGTGCCAGCAGCTTACAGGGGGCGGGAGATACGCAGTATTTT
TRBV2	NA	TRBJ1-5	TRBD1	CASSKDRGDQPQHF	TGTGCCAGCAGTAAAGACAGGGGCGATCAGCCCCAGCATTTT
TRBV18	NA	TRBJ2-2	NA	CASSPSSQPWAGELFF	TGTGCCAGCTCACCAAGTAGCCAGCCGTGGGCCGGGGAGCTGTTTTTT
TRBV3-1/TRBV3-2	once	TRBJ2-2	TRBD2	CASSRAKSGGAVNTGELFF	TGTGCCAGCAGCCGGGCTAAAAGCGGGGGGGCCGTGAACACCGGGGAGCTGTTTTTT
TRBV5-1	NA	TRBJ1-6	TRBD1	CASRDFRTGVDNSPLHF	TGCGCCAGCAGGGACTTTCGGACAGGGGTTGATAATTCACCCCTCCACTTT
TRBV5-1	NA	TRBJ1-5	NA	CASSLEVGSNQPQHF	TGCGCCAGCAGCTTGGAAGTCGGGAGCAATCAGCCCCAGCATTTT
TRBV27	NA	TRBJ2-1	NA	CASSPGHYNEQFF	TGTGCCAGCAGTCCCGGACACTACAATGAGCAGTTCTTC
TRBV7-9	NA	TRBJ1-2	NA	CASLRWPAAQRGGYTF	TGTGCCAGTTTACGGTGGCCTGCAGCTCAACGGGGAGGCTACACCTTC
TRBV5-4	NA	TRBJ2-5	TRBD1	CASSFGGRDRAQETQYF	TGTGCCAGCAGCTTTGGCGGGCGGGACAGGGCCCAAGAGACCCAGTACTTC
TRBV27	NA	TRBJ1-1	NA	CASRPPGSISFGRGVNTEAFF	TGTGCCAGCCGCCCTCCCGGTAGCATAAGTTTCGGTCGGGGAGTGAACACTGAAGCTTTCTTT
TRBV14	NA	TRBJ2-5	NA	CASNTPNQETQYF	TGTGCCAGCAACACACCGAACCAAGAGACCCAGTACTTC
TRBV5-5	NA	TRBJ2-7	NA	CASSAEGRAYEQYF	TGTGCCAGCAGCGCGGAAGGCAGGGCCTACGAGCAGTACTTC
TRBV7-8	once	TRBJ1-1	NA	CASSFSDTEAFF	TGTGCCAGCAGCTTCAGTGACACTGAAGCTTTCTTT